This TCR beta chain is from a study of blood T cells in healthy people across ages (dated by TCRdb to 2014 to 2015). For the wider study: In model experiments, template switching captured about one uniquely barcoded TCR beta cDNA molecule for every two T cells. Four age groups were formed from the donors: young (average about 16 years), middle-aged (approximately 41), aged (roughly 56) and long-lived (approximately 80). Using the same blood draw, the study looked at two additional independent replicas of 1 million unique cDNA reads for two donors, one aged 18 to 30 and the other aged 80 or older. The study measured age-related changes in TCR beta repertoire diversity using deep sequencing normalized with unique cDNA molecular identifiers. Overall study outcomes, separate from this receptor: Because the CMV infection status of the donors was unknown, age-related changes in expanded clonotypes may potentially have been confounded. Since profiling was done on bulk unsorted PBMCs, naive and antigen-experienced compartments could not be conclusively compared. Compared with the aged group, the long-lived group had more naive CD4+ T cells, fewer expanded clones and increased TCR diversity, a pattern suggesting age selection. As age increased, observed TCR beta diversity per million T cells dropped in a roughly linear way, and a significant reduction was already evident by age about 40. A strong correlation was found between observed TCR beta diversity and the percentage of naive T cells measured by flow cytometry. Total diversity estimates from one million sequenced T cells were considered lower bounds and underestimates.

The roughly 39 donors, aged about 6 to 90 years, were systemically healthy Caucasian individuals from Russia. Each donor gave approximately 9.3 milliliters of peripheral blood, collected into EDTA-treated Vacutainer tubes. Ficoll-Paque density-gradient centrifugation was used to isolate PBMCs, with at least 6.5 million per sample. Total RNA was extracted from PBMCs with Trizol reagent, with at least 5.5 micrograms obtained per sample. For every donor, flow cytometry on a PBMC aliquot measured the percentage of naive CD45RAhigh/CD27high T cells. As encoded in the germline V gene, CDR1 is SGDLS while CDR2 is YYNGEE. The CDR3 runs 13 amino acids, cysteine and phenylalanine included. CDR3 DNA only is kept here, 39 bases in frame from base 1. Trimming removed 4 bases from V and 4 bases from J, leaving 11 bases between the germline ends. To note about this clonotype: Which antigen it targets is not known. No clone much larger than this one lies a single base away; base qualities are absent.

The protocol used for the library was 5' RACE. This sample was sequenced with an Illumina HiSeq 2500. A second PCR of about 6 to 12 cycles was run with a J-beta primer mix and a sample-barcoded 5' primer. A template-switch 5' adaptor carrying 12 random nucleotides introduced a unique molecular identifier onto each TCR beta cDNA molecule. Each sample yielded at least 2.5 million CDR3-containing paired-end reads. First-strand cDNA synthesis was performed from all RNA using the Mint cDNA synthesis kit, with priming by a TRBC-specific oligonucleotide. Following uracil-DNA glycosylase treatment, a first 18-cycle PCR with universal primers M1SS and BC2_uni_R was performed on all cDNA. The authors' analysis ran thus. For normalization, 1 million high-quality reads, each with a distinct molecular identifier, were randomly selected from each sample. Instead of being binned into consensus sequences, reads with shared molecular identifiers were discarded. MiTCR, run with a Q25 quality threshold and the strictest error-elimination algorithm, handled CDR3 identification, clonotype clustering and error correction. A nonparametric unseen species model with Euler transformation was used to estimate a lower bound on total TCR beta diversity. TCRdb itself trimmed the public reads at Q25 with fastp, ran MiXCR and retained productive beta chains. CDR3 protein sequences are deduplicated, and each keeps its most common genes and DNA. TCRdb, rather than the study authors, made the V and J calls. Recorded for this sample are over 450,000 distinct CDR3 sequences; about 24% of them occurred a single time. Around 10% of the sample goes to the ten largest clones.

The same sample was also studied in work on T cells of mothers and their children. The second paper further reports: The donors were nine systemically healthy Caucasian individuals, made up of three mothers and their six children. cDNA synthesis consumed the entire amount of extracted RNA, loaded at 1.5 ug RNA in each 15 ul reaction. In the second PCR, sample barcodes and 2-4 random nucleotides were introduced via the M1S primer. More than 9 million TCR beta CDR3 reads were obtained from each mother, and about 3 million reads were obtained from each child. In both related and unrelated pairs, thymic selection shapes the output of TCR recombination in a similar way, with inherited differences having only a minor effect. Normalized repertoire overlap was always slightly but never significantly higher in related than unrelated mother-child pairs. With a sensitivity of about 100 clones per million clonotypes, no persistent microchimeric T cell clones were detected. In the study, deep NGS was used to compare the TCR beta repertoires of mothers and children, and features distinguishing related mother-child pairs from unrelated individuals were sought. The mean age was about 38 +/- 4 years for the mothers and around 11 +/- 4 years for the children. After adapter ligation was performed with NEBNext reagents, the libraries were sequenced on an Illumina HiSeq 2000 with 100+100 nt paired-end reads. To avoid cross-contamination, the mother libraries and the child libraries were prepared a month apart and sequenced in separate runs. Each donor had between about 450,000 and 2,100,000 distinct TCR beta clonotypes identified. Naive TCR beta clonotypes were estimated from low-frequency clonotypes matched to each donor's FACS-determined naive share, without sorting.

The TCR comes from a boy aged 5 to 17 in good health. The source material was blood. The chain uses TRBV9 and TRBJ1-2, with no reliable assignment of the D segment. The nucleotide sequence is TGTGCCAGCAGCTACCTTCTAGGCTATGGCTACACCTTC. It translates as CASSYLLGYGYTF.